The entry below describes one TCR beta chain. The data stem from a study of PD-L1 blockade in urothelial cancer. The CDR3 spans 17 residues. Germline V gene lookup returns CDR1 SGHTA and CDR2 FQGNSA. The trim removed 5 bases at V and 0 bases at J, leaving 8 bases unmatched. Assay used: immunoSEQ multiplex PCR; TCRdb lists only in-frame clones, some missing. The sample lists about 84,000 clones, 90% occurring once. The chain carries TRBV7-2 and TRBJ2-7, with TRBD2 matching over 12 bases. The clonotype originates from a man aged 60 to 75 with urothelial cancer. Sequencing was performed on PBMCs, taken around atezolizumab (anti-PD-L1) treatment. This CDR3 is CASSRLAGVPSSYEQYF. The CDR3 nucleotides are TGTGCCAGCAGCCGACTAGCGGGGGTCCCCAGCTCCTACGAGCAGTACTTC.